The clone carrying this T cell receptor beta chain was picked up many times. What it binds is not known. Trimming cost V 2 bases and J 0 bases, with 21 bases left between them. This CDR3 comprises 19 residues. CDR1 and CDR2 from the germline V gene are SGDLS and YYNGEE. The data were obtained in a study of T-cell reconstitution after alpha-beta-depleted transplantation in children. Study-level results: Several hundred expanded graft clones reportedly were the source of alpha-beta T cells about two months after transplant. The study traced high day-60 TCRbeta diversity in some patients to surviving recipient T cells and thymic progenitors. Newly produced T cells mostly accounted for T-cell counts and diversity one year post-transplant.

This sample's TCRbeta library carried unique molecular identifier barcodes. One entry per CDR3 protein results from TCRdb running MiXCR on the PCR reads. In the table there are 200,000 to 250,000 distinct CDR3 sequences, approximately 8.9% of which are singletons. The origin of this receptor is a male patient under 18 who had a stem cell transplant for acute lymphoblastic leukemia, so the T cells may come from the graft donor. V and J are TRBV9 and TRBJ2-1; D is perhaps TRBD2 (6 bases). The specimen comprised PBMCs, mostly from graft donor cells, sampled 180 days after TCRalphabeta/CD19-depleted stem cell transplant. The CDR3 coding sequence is TGTGCCAGCAGCGTCGATCCAGGGAGGTGGAGGAGCTCCTACAATGAGCAGTTCTTC. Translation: CASSVDPGRWRSSYNEQFF.